Given below is one T cell receptor beta chain in context. The sample contains more than one DNA sequence encoding this CDR3. This entry belongs to a study of blood T cell repertoires in COVID-19. Original processing methods: From reference gene primer amplification, estimates of nucleated cell counts were derived. Here immunoSEQ multiplex PCR was the method, and the copy in TCRdb shows in-frame clones only, minus some. V, J and clone size are taken as reported in that table, and D and trimming were inferred from the DNA itself. This sample has over 60,000 clones, with around 73% found just once. This TCR came from a man at least 80 years old with active or convalescent COVID-19. Sequenced: peripheral blood.

CDR3 DNA sequence: TGTGCCAGCAGTCGACAGGGGGCCTATGGCTACACCTTC. Protein: CASSRQGAYGYTF. The chain joins TRBV6-6 to TRBJ1-2, with TRBD1 matching over 10 bases. V lost 5 bases and J lost 4; bases outside the gene matches: 1. The CDR3 covers 13 residues. The germline gives CDR1 MNHNY, CDR2 SVGAGI (reference sequence).